The source of this T cell receptor (beta chain) is a study of radiation and T cells in renal cell carcinoma. Libraries were prepared by immunoSEQ multiplex PCR; TCRdb keeps only in-frame clonotypes and omits some of them. The table lists approximately 150,000 clones, 70% to 90% of them singletons. On this clone itself: Its cognate antigen is unknown.

Germline assignment: CDR1 LNHDA and CDR2 SQIVND (reference sequence). This CDR3 is built from 16 residues. V was clipped by 2 bases and J by 5 bases, with 15 bases between them. As for time point: blood 4 weeks post-SBRT, at nephrectomy. The treatment is: 15 Gy SBRT to primary tumor, nephrectomy 4 weeks later. Findings and limits, study-wide: No pretreatment tumor biopsies were available for baseline clonotypes.

This TCR came from a woman aged 50 to 65 with renal cell carcinoma. This specimen was blood, taken from a patient whose treatment included radiotherapy and nephrectomy. The chain carries TRBV19 and TRBJ2-2; D is perhaps TRBD1 (6 bases). The CDR3 loop reads CASSIMGRGRTGELFF. The CDR3 nucleotides are TGTGCCAGTAGTATAATGGGCAGGGGAAGGACCGGGGAGCTGTTTTTT.